The 10 T cell receptor beta chains below all came from one sample that was sequenced in a study of shared clonotypes between healthy human individuals. Assay: immunoSEQ multiplex PCR; the TCRdb copy retains only in-frame clones and omits some. The sample contains some 2.3 million clones, just over 90% of which appear only once. Input material: naive CD4+ T cells from PBMCs. Sample subset: CD45RA+ positively selected. These receptors were obtained from a man between 18 and 35 years old in good health. Some clones in this sample may be carry-over from other donors' samples.

The chain recombines TRBV4-1 with TRBJ1-4; no reliable D call. The CDR3 has 16 amino acids. Per the germline V gene, CDR1 is MGHRA and CDR2 is YSYEKL. The ends were cut back, 4 bases at V and 8 bases at J, with 20 bases in the middle. The CDR3 bases are TGCGCCAGCAGCCGAGACCTCCCCGGAGGGAAAGAAAAACTGTTTTTT. Amino acids: CASSRDLPGGKEKLFF.

The chain employs TRBV9 and TRBJ2-2, with D perhaps TRBD2 (6 bases). Germline V CDR1 and CDR2: SGDLS, YYNGEE. The V and J ends lost 4 bases and 8 bases respectively, with 18 bases between them. CDR3 length: 15 residues. The CDR3 DNA is TGTGCCAGCAGCCGTAGGTCCAGCGGGTTTGGGGAGCTGTTTTTT. Translated, it gives CASSRRSSGFGELFF.

V gene TRBV4-3 combines with J gene TRBJ1-3; possibly TRBD1 for D (5 bases). The germline V gene encodes CDR1 LGHNA and CDR2 YSLEER. There are 13 residues in the CDR3. V was pared by 6 bases and J by 4 bases, with 10 bases between. The DNA for the CDR3 is TGCGCCAGCAGTCCAGGGTACGGAAACACCATATATTTT. It is translated as CASSPGYGNTIYF.

This chain uses TRBV5-4 with TRBJ2-7; 11 nucleotides agree with TRBD2. The V and J ends lost 2 bases and 2 bases, in that order; junction bases with no gene match: 6. Germline V gene lookup returns CDR1 SGHNT and CDR2 YYREEE (reference sequence). This CDR3 spans 16 amino acids. The CDR3 loop is CASSFKTSGATYEQYF. CDR3 nucleotides: TGTGCCAGCAGCTTTAAGACTAGCGGGGCAACCTACGAGCAGTACTTC. The full variable domain, in which reference TRBV5-4 and TRBJ2-7 provide the parts outside the CDR3, is ETGVTQSPTHLIKTRGQQVTLRCSSQSGHNTVSWYQQALGQGPQFIFQYYREEENGRGNFPPRFSGLQFPNYSSELNVNALELDDSALYLCASSFKTSGATYEQYFGPGTRLTVT.

The V call is TRBV5-3, the J call TRBJ2-2; perhaps D is TRBD1 or TRBD2 (6 bases each). TRBV5-3 is an ORF, with its function uncertain. Trimming stripped 4 bases from V and 4 bases from J, with 26 bases between. CDR3 length: 19 amino acids. The CDR3 spells CARSPGGPTIPPSTGELFF. The CDR3 DNA reads TGTGCCAGAAGCCCTGGGGGGCCAACCATCCCCCCGAGCACCGGGGAGCTGTTTTTT.

V and J are TRBV2 and TRBJ2-7, with 9 bases identical to TRBD1. Unmatched junction bases numbered 6, after V lost 6 bases and J lost 6 bases. Germline-derived CDR1 and CDR2 are SNHLY and FYNNEI. CDR3 length equals 13 residues. The DNA of the CDR3 is TGTGCCAGCAGGGGGACAGGGATTAGCGAGCAGTACTTC. It is translated as CASRGTGISEQYF.

The chain employs TRBV7-6 and TRBJ1-3, with a tentative D call TRBD1 (5 bases). This CDR3 has 17 amino acids. Germline CDR1 and CDR2: SGHVS and FNYEAQ. V was pared by 0 bases and J by 0 bases, with 12 bases between. CDR3 sequence reads: CASSLAGWGNSGNTIYF. CDR3 coding DNA: TGTGCCAGCAGCTTAGCAGGATGGGGGAACTCTGGAAACACCATATATTTT.

The chain recombines TRBV4-1 with TRBJ1-5; 7 bases match TRBD1. J gave up 3 bases and V 1 base, and 6 bases lay outside the gene matches. Per germline, CDR1 MGHRA and CDR2 YSYEKL. This CDR3 has 16 amino acids. The DNA for the CDR3 is TGCGCCAGCAGCCAAGGACAGGGACAAAACAATCAGCCCCAGCATTTT. This translates into CASSQGQGQNNQPQHF.

This rearrangement joins TRBV2 to TRBJ2-2; a weak D match, TRBD2 (5 bases). The CDR3 is made up of 15 amino acids. V was shortened by 0 bases and J by 7 bases, with 12 bases between the two germline ends. Germline CDR1 and CDR2: SNHLY and FYNNEI. As DNA, the CDR3 is TGTGCCAGCAGTGAAGCGCCTAGCCTTAACGGGGAGCTGTTTTTT. This codes for CASSEAPSLNGELFF. The full variable domain, with the rest looked up from reference TRBV2 and TRBJ2-2, is EPEVTQTPSHQVTQMGQEVILRCVPISNHLYFYWYRQILGQKVEFLVSFYNNEISEKSEIFDDQFSVERPDGSNFTLKIRSTKLEDSAMYFCASSEAPSLNGELFFGEGSRLTVL.

The chain combines TRBV21-1 with TRBJ2-7; TRBD2 was called by the table and not checked on the DNA. TRBV21-1 is shown as a pseudogene. The CDR3 is 16 residues long. This CDR3 reads CASNPRLAGEDYEQYF. In DNA form, the CDR3 reads TGTGCCAGCAACCCCCGACTAGCGGGAGAAGACTACGAGCAGTACTTC.